The clone carrying this T cell receptor (beta chain) was seen many times. Its antigen is unidentified. Patients chosen for sequencing had shown CD8+CD57+ cell expansion by flow cytometry. Diagnosis of severe acquired aplastic anemia applied to all patients. Untreated patients provided the blood samples, with no therapy given before sampling. The CDR3 spans 13 residues. V lost 1 base and J 3 bases, leaving 7 bases between the germline ends. In germline, CDR1 is DFQATT, CDR2 SNEGSKA (reference sequence). This sample was included in a study of CD8+CD57+ T cells in acquired aplastic anemia. At the level of the study: When averaged, DNA from sorted CD4+ and CD8+ cells came to approximately 3.2 ug. Study-wide results and caveats: Comparison of patients with controls identified around 30 shared CD8+ CDR3 sequences.

Genomic DNA constituted the template upon which TCR beta VDJ and CDR3 profiling was performed. Using its own MiXCR run on the reads, TCRdb lists one record per CDR3 protein. The sample lists under 200,000 distinct CDR3 sequences, around 48% occurring once. This TCR was recovered from a human donor with aplastic anemia. Material for sequencing was sorted CD4+, CD8+, or CD8+CD57+ T cells (not recorded which) from PBMCs. The J gene is TRBJ1-5, the V gene TRBV20-1; D is unresolved. The CDR3 DNA sequence: TGCAGTGCTAGAGTGGCAAACAATCAGCCCCAGCATTTT. Translating it yields CSARVANNQPQHF.